This note documents a single TCR beta chain sequence. One entry per CDR3 protein results from TCRdb running MiXCR on the PCR reads. The data show around 37,000 distinct CDR3 sequences, with about 35% seen just once and under 6.5% held by the top ten. The source of the sample is a study of vaccination and CD4 T cells after COVID-19. The time point denotes: late sampling 161 to 241 days after vaccination in a few convalescent patients. This receptor was taken from a human donor who had recovered from COVID-19. This specimen consisted of CD4+ T cells from blood, obtained about 7 months after SARS-CoV-2 vaccination.

This CDR3 reads CASSYSGRARAYEQYF. The CDR3 region has the DNA TGTGCCAGCAGTTACTCTGGTAGGGCTAGAGCCTACGAGCAGTACTTC. V gene TRBV6-5 combines with J gene TRBJ2-7; D is ambiguous. The CDR3 contains 16 residues. V was trimmed by 0 bases and J by 2 bases, leaving 14 bases between them. Germline assignment: CDR1 MNHEY and CDR2 SVGAGI.